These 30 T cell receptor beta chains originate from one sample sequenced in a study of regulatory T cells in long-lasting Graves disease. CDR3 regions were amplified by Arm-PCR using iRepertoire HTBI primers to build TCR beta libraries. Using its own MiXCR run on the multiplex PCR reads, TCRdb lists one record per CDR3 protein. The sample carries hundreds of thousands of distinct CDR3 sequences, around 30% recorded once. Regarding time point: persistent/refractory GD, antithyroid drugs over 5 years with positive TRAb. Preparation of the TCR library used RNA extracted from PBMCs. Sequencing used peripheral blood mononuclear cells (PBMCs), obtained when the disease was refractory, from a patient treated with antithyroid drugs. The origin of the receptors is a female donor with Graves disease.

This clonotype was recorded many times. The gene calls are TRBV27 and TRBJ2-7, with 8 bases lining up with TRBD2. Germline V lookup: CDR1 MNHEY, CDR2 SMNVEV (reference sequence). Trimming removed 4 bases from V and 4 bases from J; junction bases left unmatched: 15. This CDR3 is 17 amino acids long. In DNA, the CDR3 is TGTGCCAGCAGTTCCCGAATGAAACCTAGCGGGTTATACGAGCAGTACTTC. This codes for CASSSRMKPSGLYEQYF.

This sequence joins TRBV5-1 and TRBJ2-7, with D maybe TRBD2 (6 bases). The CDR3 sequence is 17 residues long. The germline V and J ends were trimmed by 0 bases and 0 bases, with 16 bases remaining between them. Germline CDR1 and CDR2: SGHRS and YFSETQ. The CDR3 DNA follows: TGCGCCAGCAGCTTGGTTTCTAGCGCAACGAGCTCCTACGAGCAGTACTTC. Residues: CASSLVSSATSSYEQYF.

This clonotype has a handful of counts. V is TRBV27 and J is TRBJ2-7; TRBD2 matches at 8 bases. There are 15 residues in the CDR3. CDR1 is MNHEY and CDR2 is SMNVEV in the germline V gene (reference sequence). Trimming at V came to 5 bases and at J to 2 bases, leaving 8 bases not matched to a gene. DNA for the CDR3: TGTGCCAGCAGTCCCCTAGCGGGTCTTACCTACGAGCAGTACTTC. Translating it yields CASSPLAGLTYEQYF.

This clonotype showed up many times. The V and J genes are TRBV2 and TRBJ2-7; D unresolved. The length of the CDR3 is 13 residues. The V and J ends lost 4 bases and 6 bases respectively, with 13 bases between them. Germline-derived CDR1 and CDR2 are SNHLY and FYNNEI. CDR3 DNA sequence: TGTGCCAGCAGTGTGAGGAGTTTGAGCGAGCAGTACTTC. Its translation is CASSVRSLSEQYF.

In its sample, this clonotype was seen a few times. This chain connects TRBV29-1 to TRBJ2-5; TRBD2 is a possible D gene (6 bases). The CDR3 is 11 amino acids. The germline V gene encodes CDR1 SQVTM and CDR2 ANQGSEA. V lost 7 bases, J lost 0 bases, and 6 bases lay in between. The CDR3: CSGGNQETQYF. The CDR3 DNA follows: TGCAGCGGCGGGAACCAAGAGACCCAGTACTTC.

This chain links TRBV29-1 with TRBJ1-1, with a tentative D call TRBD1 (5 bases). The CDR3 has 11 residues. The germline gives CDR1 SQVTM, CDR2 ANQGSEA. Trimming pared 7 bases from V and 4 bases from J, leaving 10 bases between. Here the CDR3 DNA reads TGCAGCGCGGCAGGGATCACTGAAGCTTTCTTT. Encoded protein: CSAAGITEAFF.

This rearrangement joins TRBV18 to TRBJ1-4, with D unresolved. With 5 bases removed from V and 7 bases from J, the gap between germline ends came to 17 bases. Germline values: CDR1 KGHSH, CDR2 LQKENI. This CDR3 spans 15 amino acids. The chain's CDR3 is CASSAGPSGAEKLFF. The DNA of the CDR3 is TGTGCCAGCTCAGCCGGGCCTTCGGGCGCTGAAAAACTGTTTTTT.

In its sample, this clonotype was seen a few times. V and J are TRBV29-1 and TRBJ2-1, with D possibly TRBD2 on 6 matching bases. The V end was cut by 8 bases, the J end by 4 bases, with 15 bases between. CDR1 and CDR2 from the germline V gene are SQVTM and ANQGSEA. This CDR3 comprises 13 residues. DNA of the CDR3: TGCAGCTGCTGGGCTAGCGAGTACAATGAGCAGTTCTTC. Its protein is CSCWASEYNEQFF.

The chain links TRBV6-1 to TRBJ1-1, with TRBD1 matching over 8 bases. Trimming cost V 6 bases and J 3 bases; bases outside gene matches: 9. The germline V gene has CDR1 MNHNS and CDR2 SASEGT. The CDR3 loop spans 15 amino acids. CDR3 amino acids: CASRYSRGQDTEAFF. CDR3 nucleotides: TGTGCCAGCAGATATAGCAGGGGGCAAGACACTGAAGCTTTCTTT.

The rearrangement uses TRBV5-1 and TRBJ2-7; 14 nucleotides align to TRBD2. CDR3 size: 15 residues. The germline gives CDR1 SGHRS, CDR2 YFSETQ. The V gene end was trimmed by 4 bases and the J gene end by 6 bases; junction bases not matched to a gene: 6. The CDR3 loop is CASSQETSGRGEQYF. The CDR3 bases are TGCGCCAGCAGCCAAGAGACTAGCGGGAGGGGCGAGCAGTACTTC.

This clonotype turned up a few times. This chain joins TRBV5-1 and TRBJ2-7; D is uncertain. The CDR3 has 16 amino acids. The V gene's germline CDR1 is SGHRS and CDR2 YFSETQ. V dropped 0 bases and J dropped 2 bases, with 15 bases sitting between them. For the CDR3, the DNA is TGCGCCAGCAGCTTGGCCTGGACCTCGAATGCCTACGAGCAGTACTTC. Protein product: CASSLAWTSNAYEQYF.

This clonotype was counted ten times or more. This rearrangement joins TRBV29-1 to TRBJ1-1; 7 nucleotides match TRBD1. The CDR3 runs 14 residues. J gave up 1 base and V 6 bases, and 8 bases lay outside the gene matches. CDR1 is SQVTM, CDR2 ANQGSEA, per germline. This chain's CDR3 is CSVTQGERNTEAFF. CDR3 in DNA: TGCAGCGTGACCCAGGGGGAACGGAACACTGAAGCTTTCTTT.

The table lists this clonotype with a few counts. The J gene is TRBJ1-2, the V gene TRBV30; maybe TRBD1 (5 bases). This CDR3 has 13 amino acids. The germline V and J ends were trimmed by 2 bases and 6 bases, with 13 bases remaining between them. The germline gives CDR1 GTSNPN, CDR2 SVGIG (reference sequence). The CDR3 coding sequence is TGTGCCTGGAGTAGTGGAAGGGGCAATGGCTACACCTTC. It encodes CAWSSGRGNGYTF.

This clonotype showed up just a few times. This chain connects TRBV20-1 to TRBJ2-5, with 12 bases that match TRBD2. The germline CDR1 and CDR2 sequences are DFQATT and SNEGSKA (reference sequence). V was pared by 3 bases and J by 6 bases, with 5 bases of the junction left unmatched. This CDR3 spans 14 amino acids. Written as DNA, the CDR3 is TGCAGTGCTAGGGCTAGCGGGGGGGGAAAGACCCAGTACTTC. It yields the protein CSARASGGGKTQYF.

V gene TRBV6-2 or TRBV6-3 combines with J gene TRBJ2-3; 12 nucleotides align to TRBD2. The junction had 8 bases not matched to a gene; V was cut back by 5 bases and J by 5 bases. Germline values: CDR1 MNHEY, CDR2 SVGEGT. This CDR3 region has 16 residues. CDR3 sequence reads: CASSTSSGRGGDTQYF. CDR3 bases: TGTGCCAGCAGTACCTCTAGCGGGAGGGGGGGAGATACGCAGTATTTT.

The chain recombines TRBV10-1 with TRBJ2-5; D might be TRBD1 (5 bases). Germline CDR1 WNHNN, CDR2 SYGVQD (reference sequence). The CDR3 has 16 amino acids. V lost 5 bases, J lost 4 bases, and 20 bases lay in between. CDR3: CASSPIGRVGRETQYF. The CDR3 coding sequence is TGCGCCAGCAGTCCCATTGGCAGGGTTGGTAGAGAGACCCAGTACTTC.

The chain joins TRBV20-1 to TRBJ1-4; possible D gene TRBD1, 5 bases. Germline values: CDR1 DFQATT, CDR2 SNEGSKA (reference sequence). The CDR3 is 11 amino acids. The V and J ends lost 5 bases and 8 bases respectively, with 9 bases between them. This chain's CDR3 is CSAGTREKLFF. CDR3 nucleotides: TGCAGTGCTGGGACTCGGGAAAAACTGTTTTTT.

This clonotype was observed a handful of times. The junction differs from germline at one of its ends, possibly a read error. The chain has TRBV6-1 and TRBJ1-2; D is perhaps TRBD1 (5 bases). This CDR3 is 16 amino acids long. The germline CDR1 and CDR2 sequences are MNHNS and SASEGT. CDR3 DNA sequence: TGTGCCAGCAGTCAAGCCCGGGGGAGAGCTAACTATGGCTACACCTTC. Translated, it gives CASSQARGRANYGYTF.

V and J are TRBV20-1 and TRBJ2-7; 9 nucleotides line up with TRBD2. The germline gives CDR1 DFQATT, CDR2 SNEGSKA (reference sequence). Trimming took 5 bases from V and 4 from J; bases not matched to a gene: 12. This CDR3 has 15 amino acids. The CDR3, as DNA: TGCAGTGCTCAGCGGGCCTCGGCGGGAGGGTACGAGCAGTACTTC. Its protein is CSAQRASAGGYEQYF.

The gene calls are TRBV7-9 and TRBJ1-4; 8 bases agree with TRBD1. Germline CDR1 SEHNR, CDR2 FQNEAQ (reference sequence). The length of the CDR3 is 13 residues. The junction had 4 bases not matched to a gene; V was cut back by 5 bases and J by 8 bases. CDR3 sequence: CASSPRGREKLFF. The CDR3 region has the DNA TGTGCCAGCAGCCCCAGGGGGCGGGAAAAACTGTTTTTT.

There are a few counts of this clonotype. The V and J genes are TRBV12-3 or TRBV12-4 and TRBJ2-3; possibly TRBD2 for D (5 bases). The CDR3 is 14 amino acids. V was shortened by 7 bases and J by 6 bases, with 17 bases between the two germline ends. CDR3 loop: CASTARGLGDTQYF. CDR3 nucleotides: TGTGCCAGCACGGCGCGAGGGCTAGGTGATACGCAGTATTTT.

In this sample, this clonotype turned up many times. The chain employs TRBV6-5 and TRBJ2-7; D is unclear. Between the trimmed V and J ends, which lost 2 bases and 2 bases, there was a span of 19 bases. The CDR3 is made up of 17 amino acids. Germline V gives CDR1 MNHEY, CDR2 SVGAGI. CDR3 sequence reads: CASSYPFGDPLAYEQYF. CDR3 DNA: TGTGCCAGCAGTTACCCCTTTGGTGACCCCCTCGCCTACGAGCAGTACTTC.

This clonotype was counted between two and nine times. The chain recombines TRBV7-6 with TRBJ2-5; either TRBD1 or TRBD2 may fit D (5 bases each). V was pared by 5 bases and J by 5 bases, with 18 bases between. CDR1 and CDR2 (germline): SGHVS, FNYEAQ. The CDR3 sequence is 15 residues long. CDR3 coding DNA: TGTGCCAGCAGCCCTCCCCCCCGCGAGGGGGAGACCCAGTACTTC. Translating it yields CASSPPPREGETQYF.

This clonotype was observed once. The CDR3 coding sequence is TGTGCCACCGCAGGAGGGGGAGGCAATCAGCCCCAGCATTTT. It specifies CATAGGGGNQPQHF. The V and J genes are TRBV27 and TRBJ1-5, with a possible D match to TRBD1 (6 bases). CDR3 size: 14 residues. Germline lookup yields CDR1 MNHEY and CDR2 SMNVEV (reference sequence). V was cut by 10 bases and J by 2 bases, with 15 bases left in between.

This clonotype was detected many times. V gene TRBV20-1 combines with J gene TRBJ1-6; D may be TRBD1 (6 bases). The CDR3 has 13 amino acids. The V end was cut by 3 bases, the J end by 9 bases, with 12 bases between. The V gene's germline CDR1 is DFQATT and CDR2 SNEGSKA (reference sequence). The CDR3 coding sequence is TGCAGTGCTAGTAGCAGGGGAAGTTCACCCCTCCACTTT. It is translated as CSASSRGSSPLHF.

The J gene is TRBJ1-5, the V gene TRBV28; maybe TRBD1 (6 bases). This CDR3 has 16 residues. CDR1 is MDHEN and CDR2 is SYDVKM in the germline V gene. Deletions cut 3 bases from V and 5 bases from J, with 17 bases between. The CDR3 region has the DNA TGTGCCAGCAGTTTCTTAACTCAGGGGAACCATCAGCCCCAGCATTTT. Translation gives CASSFLTQGNHQPQHF.

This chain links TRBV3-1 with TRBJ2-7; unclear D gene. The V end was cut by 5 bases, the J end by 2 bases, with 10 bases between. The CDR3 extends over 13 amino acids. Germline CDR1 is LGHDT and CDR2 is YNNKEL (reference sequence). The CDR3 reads CASSGPRPYEQYF. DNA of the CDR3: TGTGCCAGCAGCGGGCCCCGACCCTACGAGCAGTACTTC.

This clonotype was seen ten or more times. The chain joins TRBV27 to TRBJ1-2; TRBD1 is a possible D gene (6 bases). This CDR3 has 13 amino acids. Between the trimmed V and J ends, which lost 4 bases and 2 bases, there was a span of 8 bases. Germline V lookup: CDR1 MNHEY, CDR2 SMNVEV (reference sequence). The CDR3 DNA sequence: TGTGCCAGCAGTTACAGGGAGAACTATGGCTACACCTTC. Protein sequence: CASSYRENYGYTF.

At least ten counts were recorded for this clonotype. This CDR3 is CASSPISGTGARESYF. The CDR3 DNA is TGTGCCAGCAGCCCAATCTCCGGGACAGGGGCCCGAGAAAGCTATTTT. V and J are TRBV28 and TRBJ1-3; 10 bases agree with TRBD1. Germline values: CDR1 MDHEN, CDR2 SYDVKM. This CDR3 has 16 amino acids. The V segment lost 6 bases and the J segment 16 bases; nucleotides outside the gene matches: 21.

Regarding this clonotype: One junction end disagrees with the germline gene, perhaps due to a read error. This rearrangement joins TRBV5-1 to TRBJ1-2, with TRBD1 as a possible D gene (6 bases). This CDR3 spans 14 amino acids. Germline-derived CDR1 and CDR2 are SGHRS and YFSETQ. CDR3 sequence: CASSPAQGNYGYTF. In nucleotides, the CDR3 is TGTGCCAGCAGCCCCGCCCAGGGGAACTATGGCTACACCTTC.